This T cell receptor beta chain was profiled in a study of cytomegalovirus exposure and HLA in healthy donors. General study points: The likely explanation for a cluster of highly shared sequence variants was sequencing artifact. Available immune exposure information covered CMV serostatus only.

The study ran its PCR with 60 Vbeta and 13 Jbeta primers. Assay: immunoSEQ multiplex PCR; the TCRdb copy retains only in-frame clones and omits some. The sample comprises roughly 250,000 clones, 84% of which are singletons, and 1.5% to 2.5% rests with the top ten. The CDR3 sequence is 15 residues long. Germline values: CDR1 MDHEN, CDR2 SYDVKM. Trimming took off 6 bases at V and 2 bases at J, with 14 bases between the two ends. Note on this clone: Its target is not known.

The origin of this receptor is a woman aged 40 to 50 in good health and CMV-seropositive. This chain connects TRBV28 to TRBJ1-3; weak D call: TRBD1 (5 bases). Sequences were obtained from PBMCs. The CDR3 loop reads CASRGPAGAGNTIYF. The CDR3, as DNA: TGTGCCAGCAGGGGCCCAGCGGGGGCTGGAAACACCATATATTTT.